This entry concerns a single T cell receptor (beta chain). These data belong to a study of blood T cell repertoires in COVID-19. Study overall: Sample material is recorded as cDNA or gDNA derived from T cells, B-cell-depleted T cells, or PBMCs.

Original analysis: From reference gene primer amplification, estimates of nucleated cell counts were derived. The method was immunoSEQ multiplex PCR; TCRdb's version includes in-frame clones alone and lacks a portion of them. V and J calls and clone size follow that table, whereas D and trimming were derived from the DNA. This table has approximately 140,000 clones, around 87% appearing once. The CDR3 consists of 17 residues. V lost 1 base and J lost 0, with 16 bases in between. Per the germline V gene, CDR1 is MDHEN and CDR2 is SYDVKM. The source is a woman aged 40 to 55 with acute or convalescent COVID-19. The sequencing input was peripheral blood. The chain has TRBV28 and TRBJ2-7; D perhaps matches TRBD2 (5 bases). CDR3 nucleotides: TGTGCCAGCAGTTTATTCTTTAGCGCCGGAAGCTCCTACGAGCAGTACTTC. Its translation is CASSLFFSAGSSYEQYF. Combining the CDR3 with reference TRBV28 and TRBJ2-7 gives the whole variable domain DVKVTQSSRYLVKRTGEKVFLECVQDMDHENMFWYRQDPGLGLRLIYFSYDVKMKEKGDIPEGYSVSREKKERFSLILESASTNQTSMYLCASSLFFSAGSSYEQYFGPGTRLTVT.